This TCR beta chain was sequenced in a study of cytomegalovirus exposure and HLA in healthy donors. The CDR3 has 14 residues. Trimming stripped 3 bases from V and 5 bases from J, with 10 bases between. Per germline, CDR1 WSHSY and CDR2 SAAADI. Regarding the study as a whole: A list of around 150 TCR beta chains associated with cytomegalovirus was given. Specificity of three CMV-associated chains for CMV antigens was verified in vitro. Presence/absence analyses assumed roughly uniform sequencing depth across donors.

The PCR ran on 60 Vbeta and 13 Jbeta primers. The table came from immunoSEQ multiplex PCR; TCRdb's copy has only in-frame clones and leaves some out. Of about 190,000 clones listed, 74% are singletons. This clone showed up just a few times. The antigen remains undetermined. Sequenced sample: PBMCs. The sequence came from a woman between 25 and 40 years old in good health and CMV-seropositive. The rearrangement joins TRBV10-2 to TRBJ1-4, with D perhaps TRBD1 (6 bases). The CDR3 is CASSEWGRNEKLFF. Here the CDR3 DNA reads TGCGCCAGCAGTGAATGGGGGCGGAATGAAAAACTGTTTTTT.